This entry lists 2 T cell receptor beta chains sequenced from one sample in a study of blood T cells in healthy people across ages. Primed by a sample-barcoded 5' primer and a J-beta primer mix, a second PCR proceeded for roughly 6 to 12 cycles. A single record per CDR3 protein comes from TCRdb applying MiXCR to the 5' RACE reads. The table shows roughly 500,000 distinct CDR3 sequences, with nearly 25% occurring only once. The sample also formed part of further work on T cells of mothers and their children.

The sequencing input was blood. Receptors were obtained from a boy between 5 and 17 years old in good health.

This clonotype was observed a few times. The CDR3 here is CASSFWGDGVTEAFF. CDR3 sequence (DNA): TGCGCCAGCAGCTTTTGGGGAGACGGGGTCACTGAAGCTTTCTTT. The gene calls are TRBV5-1 and TRBJ1-1; no clear D. Deletions cut 2 bases from V and 4 bases from J, with 15 bases between. Germline CDR1 and CDR2: SGHRS and YFSETQ. The CDR3 sequence is 15 residues long.

V usage is TRBV28 and J usage is TRBJ2-5; possibly TRBD2 for D (6 bases). The CDR3 is 16 residues long. V shed 4 bases and J shed 2 bases, with 17 bases lying between them. Looked up from germline, CDR1 is MDHEN and CDR2 is SYDVKM. The CDR3: CASSSQRVRQQETQYF. The CDR3 DNA reads TGTGCCAGCAGTTCCCAGCGGGTCCGCCAACAAGAGACCCAGTACTTC.